The rows below give T cell receptor beta chains drawn from one sample of a study of CD8 T cells in Susac syndrome. TCRdb reanalysed the immunoSEQ multiplex PCR reads using MiXCR and keeps one entry per CDR3 protein. The table includes around 170,000 distinct CDR3 sequences, approximately 95% detected once. Material: CD8+ T cells from PBMCs. These receptors all stem from a human donor with Susac syndrome. Both conserved end residues are part of each CDR3. D genes are given only for firm matches. Clone size is shown for a subset of rows, as once, few, many or a class of expanded clone.

j_call d_call cdr3_length v_call clone_size cdr3_aa cdr3_nt
TRBJ2-7 - 16 TRBV2 - CASWRVGGGGSYEQYF TGTGCCAGCTGGAGGGTTGGGGGAGGGGGCTCCTACGAGCAGTACTTC
TRBJ1-5 - 15 TRBV2 - CASSEWGARDRPQHF TGTGCCAGCAGTGAATGGGGCGCCCGGGATCGACCCCAGCATTTT
TRBJ1-6 TRBD1 16 TRBV11-2 - CASSLGQGYDNSPLHF TGTGCCAGCAGCTTAGGACAGGGATACGATAATTCACCCCTCCACTTT
TRBJ1-1 - 14 TRBV20-1 - CSARDSRGRTEAFF TGCAGTGCTAGGGATTCTCGGGGGAGGACTGAAGCTTTCTTT
TRBJ2-7 - 14 TRBV5-4 - CASSLGGEFHEQYF TGTGCCAGCAGCTTGGGTGGGGAGTTCCACGAGCAGTACTTC
TRBJ2-5 - 13 TRBV9 - CASSPNSVETQYF TGTGCCAGCAGCCCTAACAGCGTGGAGACCCAGTACTTC
TRBJ2-3 - 17 TRBV11-2 - CASSPGRTLEITDTQYF TGTGCCAGCAGCCCAGGTCGTACACTGGAGATCACAGATACGCAGTATTTT
TRBJ1-2 TRBD1 13 TRBV20-1 - CSATDRAFGGYTF TGCAGTGCAACTGACAGGGCTTTTGGGGGCTACACCTTC
TRBJ2-7 - 12 TRBV28 - CASSVTVYEQYF TGTGCCAGCAGTGTGACAGTTTACGAGCAGTACTTC
TRBJ2-4 - 15 TRBV7-2 - CASSSGPVAKNIQYF TGTGCCAGCAGCTCGGGACCCGTAGCCAAAAACATTCAGTACTTC
TRBJ2-7 - 14 TRBV5-4 - CASSAKTDSYEQYF TGTGCCAGCAGCGCCAAGACAGATTCCTACGAGCAGTACTTC
TRBJ2-5 - 17 TRBV5-1 once CASSFALGLLSGETQYF TGCGCCAGCAGTTTCGCCCTCGGGCTACTGAGCGGTGAGACCCAGTACTTC
TRBJ2-7 - 15 TRBV5-6 - CASSPGPLATLEQYF TGTGCCAGCAGCCCTGGGCCTTTAGCAACTCTCGAGCAGTACTTC
TRBJ1-4 TRBD1 15 TRBV9 - CASSETGEANEKLFF TGTGCCAGCAGTGAAACAGGGGAAGCTAATGAAAAACTGTTTTTT
TRBJ2-5 TRBD1 15 TRBV5-6 - CASSATRGRYETQYF TGTGCCAGCAGCGCGACCAGGGGGCGGTACGAGACCCAGTACTTC
TRBJ1-2 TRBD1 13 TRBV11-2 once CASSFGTGNGYTF TGTGCCAGCAGCTTCGGGACAGGGAATGGCTACACCTTC
TRBJ1-1 - 16 TRBV5-1 - CASSLVTAVRSTEAFF TGCGCCAGCAGCTTGGTCACGGCAGTTCGAAGTACTGAAGCTTTCTTT
TRBJ1-1 - 13 TRBV9 - CASSLWLGTEAFF TGTGCCAGCAGCCTATGGTTGGGCACTGAAGCTTTCTTT
TRBJ1-5 - 13 TRBV19 - CASSAGIDQPQHF TGTGCCAGTAGCGCGGGGATTGATCAGCCCCAGCATTTT
TRBJ1-1 TRBD1 14 TRBV9 - CASSAQGINTEAFF TGTGCCAGCAGCGCACAGGGGATCAACACTGAAGCTTTCTTT
TRBJ1-1 TRBD1 11 TRBV12-3/TRBV12-4 - CASKRDRQAFF TGTGCCAGCAAGCGGGACAGGCAAGCTTTCTTT
TRBJ1-2 - 13 TRBV27 - CASSFTGPDGYTF TGTGCCAGCAGTTTCACAGGGCCTGATGGCTACACCTTC
TRBJ2-2 TRBD2 17 TRBV10-3 - CAISESERGLNTGELFF TGTGCCATCAGTGAGTCTGAGCGGGGCCTGAACACCGGGGAGCTGTTTTTT
TRBJ2-4 TRBD1 16 TRBV9 - CASSVGGQGAGNIQYF TGTGCCAGCAGCGTTGGAGGACAGGGGGCTGGGAACATTCAGTACTTC
TRBJ2-7 TRBD1 16 TRBV9 - CASSPETGQGYYEQYF TGTGCCAGCAGCCCCGAAACGGGACAGGGGTACTACGAGCAGTACTTC
TRBJ1-1 - 12 TRBV28 - CATKTGWTEAFF TGTGCCACCAAAACAGGGTGGACTGAAGCTTTCTTT
TRBJ1-1 TRBD1 16 TRBV3-1 - CASSPTDRGVNTEAFF TGTGCCAGCAGCCCAACGGACAGGGGCGTGAACACTGAAGCTTTCTTT
TRBJ1-2 - 10 TRBV19 - CASGGGGYTF TGTGCCAGTGGGGGTGGAGGCTACACCTTC
TRBJ1-1 - 11 TRBV11-2 - CASSLFREAFF TGTGCCAGCAGCTTGTTTCGCGAAGCTTTCTTT
TRBJ2-1 TRBD2 16 TRBV9 - CASSAGTSGSSNEQFF TGTGCCAGCAGCGCCGGAACTAGCGGGAGTAGTAATGAGCAGTTCTTC
TRBJ1-1 - 12 TRBV4-1 - CASSQDPAEAFF TGCGCCAGCAGCCAAGATCCAGCCGAAGCTTTCTTT
TRBJ2-2 - 12 TRBV29-1 - CSVEIGTGELFF TGCAGCGTTGAAATCGGGACCGGGGAGCTGTTTTTT
TRBJ2-5 - 15 TRBV9 - CASSVGTREVETQYF TGTGCCAGCAGCGTAGGGACCAGGGAGGTGGAGACCCAGTACTTC
TRBJ2-1 - 13 TRBV11-2 - CASSFEDYNEQFF TGTGCCAGCAGCTTCGAGGACTACAATGAGCAGTTCTTC
TRBJ2-7 TRBD1 15 TRBV6-2/TRBV6-3 - CASSGVAQGAYEQYF TGTGCCAGCAGCGGAGTTGCACAGGGGGCCTACGAGCAGTACTTC
TRBJ2-3 TRBD2 15 TRBV9 - CASSARLAATDTQYF TGTGCCAGCAGCGCACGACTAGCGGCCACAGATACGCAGTATTTT
TRBJ1-1 - 10 TRBV19 - CARRRTEAFF TGTGCCAGAAGACGGACTGAAGCTTTCTTT
TRBJ2-3 TRBD2 18 TRBV7-2 - CASSSLGGLAGGTDTQYF TGTGCCAGCAGCTCACTCGGAGGCCTAGCGGGGGGCACAGATACGCAGTATTTT
TRBJ1-1 - 15 TRBV4-1 - CASSQVPGGATEAFF TGCGCCAGCAGCCAGGTGCCGGGGGGGGCCACTGAAGCTTTCTTT
TRBJ2-1 - 19 TRBV19 - CASSIRSYSALGSYNEQFF TGTGCCAGTAGTATACGATCCTACAGCGCTCTGGGCTCCTACAATGAGCAGTTCTTC
TRBJ2-1 - 13 TRBV15 - CATSSSISHEQFF TGTGCCACCAGCAGTTCAATTTCTCATGAGCAGTTCTTC
TRBJ2-2 - 15 TRBV20-1 - CSAREGGGNTGELFF TGCAGTGCTAGAGAGGGGGGCGGGAACACCGGGGAGCTGTTTTTT
TRBJ2-3 TRBD2 16 TRBV30 - CAWSASFGGESDTQYF TGTGCCTGGAGTGCCTCCTTCGGGGGGGAGTCAGATACGCAGTATTTT
TRBJ1-1 - 12 TRBV27 - CASSLGSGPSFF TGTGCCAGCAGTTTAGGGTCGGGGCCGAGTTTCTTT
TRBJ2-7 TRBD1 14 TRBV11-2 few CASSSGTGVYEQYF TGTGCCAGCAGTTCCGGGACAGGGGTCTACGAGCAGTACTTC
TRBJ1-3 - 15 TRBV5-1 - CASSSSDNSGNTIYF TGCGCCAGCAGTTCAAGTGATAACTCTGGAAACACCATATATTTT
TRBJ2-5 TRBD2 13 TRBV19 - CASSHGGRETQYF TGTGCCAGTAGCCATGGCGGGAGAGAGACCCAGTACTTC
TRBJ1-5 - 15 TRBV20-1 - CSAPDRTKGNQPQHF TGCAGTGCCCCGGACAGAACTAAGGGCAATCAGCCCCAGCATTTT
TRBJ2-1 TRBD2 15 TRBV10-3 - CAISESGLVYNEQFF TGTGCCATCAGTGAGTCAGGACTAGTGTACAATGAGCAGTTCTTC
TRBJ1-4 - 12 TRBV7-9 - CASSFTNEKLFF TGTGCCAGCAGCTTTACTAATGAAAAACTGTTTTTT
TRBJ2-5 TRBD2 16 TRBV3-1 - CASSQEAGYTQETQYF TGTGCCAGCAGCCAAGAAGCGGGATATACCCAAGAGACCCAGTACTTC
TRBJ2-7 TRBD1 14 TRBV13 few CASSSKQGAYEQYF TGTGCCAGCAGCTCAAAACAGGGGGCGTATGAGCAGTACTTC
TRBJ2-5 - 13 TRBV7-2 once CASSFSGGETQYF TGTGCCAGCAGCTTCTCGGGTGGGGAGACCCAGTACTTC
TRBJ2-1 - 17 TRBV19 - CASTSSPWTDDRKEQFF TGTGCCAGTACCTCCTCACCATGGACGGACGATAGGAAAGAGCAGTTCTTC
TRBJ2-5 TRBD1 15 TRBV30 once CAWTPGTGGLETQYF TGTGCCTGGACGCCCGGGACAGGGGGTTTAGAGACCCAGTACTTC
TRBJ2-1 TRBD1 14 TRBV12-3/TRBV12-4 - CASSSTGTGNEQFF TGTGCCAGCAGTTCCACCGGGACAGGGAATGAGCAGTTCTTC
TRBJ2-7 - 12 TRBV7-8 - CASSPRLGEQYF TGTGCCAGCAGCCCGCGGTTGGGAGAGCAGTACTTC
TRBJ2-7 - 15 TRBV28 - CASTPTAGIQYEQYF TGTGCCAGCACCCCCACTGCGGGGATACAGTACGAGCAGTACTTC
TRBJ1-2 - 14 TRBV9 - CASSEGTESYSYTF TGTGCCAGCAGCGAAGGAACGGAGAGCTATAGCTACACCTTC
TRBJ2-2 - 17 TRBV9 - CASSPPGPPKDAGELFF TGTGCCAGCAGCCCCCCCGGGCCACCAAAAGATGCCGGGGAGCTGTTTTTT